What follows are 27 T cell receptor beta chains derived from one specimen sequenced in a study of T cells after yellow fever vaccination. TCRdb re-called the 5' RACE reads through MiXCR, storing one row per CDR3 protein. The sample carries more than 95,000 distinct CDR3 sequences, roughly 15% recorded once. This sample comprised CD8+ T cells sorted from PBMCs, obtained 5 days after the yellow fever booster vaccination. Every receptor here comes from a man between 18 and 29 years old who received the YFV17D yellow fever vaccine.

Written as DNA, the CDR3 is TGCGCCAGCAGCTTGGCCGTCGGGGGGGGCCGAAAGGAGCTGTTTTTT. This encodes CASSLAVGGGRKELFF. This rearrangement joins TRBV5-1 to TRBJ2-2; 8 bases are shared with TRBD2. Germline CDR1 and CDR2: SGHRS and YFSETQ. Trimming took 0 bases from V and 10 from J; bases not matched to a gene: 11. The CDR3 runs to 16 residues.

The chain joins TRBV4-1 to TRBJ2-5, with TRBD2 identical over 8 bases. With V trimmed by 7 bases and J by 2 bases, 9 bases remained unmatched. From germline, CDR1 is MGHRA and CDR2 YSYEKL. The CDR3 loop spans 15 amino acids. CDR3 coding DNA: TGCGCCAGCACCACCGGGGCGGGGGGACAAGAGACCCAGTACTTC. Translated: CASTTGAGGQETQYF.

CDR3 residues: CASSQVYGGTEAFF. For the CDR3, the DNA is TGCGCCAGCAGCCAAGTGTACGGGGGCACTGAAGCTTTCTTT. The chain is built from TRBV4-1 and TRBJ1-1, with D tentatively TRBD1 (5 bases). Germline CDR1 MGHRA, CDR2 YSYEKL. The CDR3 spans 14 residues. The ends were cut back, 1 base at V and 4 bases at J, with 10 bases in the middle.

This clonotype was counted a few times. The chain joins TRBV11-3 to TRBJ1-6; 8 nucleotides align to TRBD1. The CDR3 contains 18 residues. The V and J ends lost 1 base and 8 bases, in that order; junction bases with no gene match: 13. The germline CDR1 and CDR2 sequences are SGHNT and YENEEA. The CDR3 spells CASSLGFLWTGWDSPLHF. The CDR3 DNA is TGTGCCAGCAGCTTAGGTTTCTTGTGGACAGGGTGGGATTCACCCCTCCACTTT.

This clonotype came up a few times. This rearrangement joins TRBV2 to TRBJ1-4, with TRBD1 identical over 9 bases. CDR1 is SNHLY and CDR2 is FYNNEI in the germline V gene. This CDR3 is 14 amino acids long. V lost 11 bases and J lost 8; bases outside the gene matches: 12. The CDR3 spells CAGTGQGSYEKLFF. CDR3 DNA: TGTGCCGGAACCGGACAGGGGTCTTACGAAAAACTGTTTTTT.

The CDR3 reads CASSLGAPWTSGATSTDTQYF. The CDR3 DNA reads as TGTGCCAGCAGCCTCGGGGCGCCTTGGACTAGCGGGGCTACTAGCACAGATACGCAGTATTTT. The V call is TRBV5-4, the J call TRBJ2-3; TRBD2 aligns across 12 bases. The CDR3 runs 21 residues. Germline values: CDR1 SGHNT, CDR2 YYREEE (reference sequence). After removal of 4 bases from V and 0 bases from J, the junction contained 18 bases not matched to a gene.

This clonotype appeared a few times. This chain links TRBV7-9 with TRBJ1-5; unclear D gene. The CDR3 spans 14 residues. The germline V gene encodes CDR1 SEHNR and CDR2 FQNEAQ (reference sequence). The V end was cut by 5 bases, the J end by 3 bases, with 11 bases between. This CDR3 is CASSPPDLNQPQHF. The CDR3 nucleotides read TGTGCCAGCAGCCCACCTGACCTCAATCAGCCCCAGCATTTT.

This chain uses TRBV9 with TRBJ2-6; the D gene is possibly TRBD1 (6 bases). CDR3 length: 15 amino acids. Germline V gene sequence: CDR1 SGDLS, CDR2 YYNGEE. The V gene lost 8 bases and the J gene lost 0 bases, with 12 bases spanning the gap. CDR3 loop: CARGTSLSGANVLTF. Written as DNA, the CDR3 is TGTGCCAGAGGGACATCGCTCTCTGGGGCCAACGTCCTGACTTTC.

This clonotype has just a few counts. CDR3 nucleotide sequence: TGTGCCAGCACCGGAAGCCCTCCCTTGAGGACCCAGTACTTC. It yields the protein CASTGSPPLRTQYF. This chain connects TRBV25-1 to TRBJ2-5; no firm D call. Deletions cut 7 bases from V and 7 bases from J, with 19 bases between. The germline gives CDR1 MGHDK, CDR2 SYGVNS. The CDR3 contains 14 residues. Complete variable domain (other parts from reference TRBV25-1 and TRBJ2-5): EADIYQTPRYLVIGTGKKITLECSQTMGHDKMYWYQQDPGMELHLIHYSYGVNSTEKGDLSSESTVSRIRTEHFPLTLESARPSHTSQYLCASTGSPPLRTQYFGPGTRLLVL.

DNA of the CDR3: TGTGCCAGCAGTTTATCAGGGGGGACTAACTATGGCTACACCTTC. Its protein is CASSLSGGTNYGYTF. The V and J genes are TRBV27 and TRBJ1-2; D perhaps matches TRBD1 (6 bases). The CDR3 extends over 15 amino acids. V shed 0 bases and J shed 0 bases, with 8 bases lying between them. The germline V gene encodes CDR1 MNHEY and CDR2 SMNVEV (reference sequence).

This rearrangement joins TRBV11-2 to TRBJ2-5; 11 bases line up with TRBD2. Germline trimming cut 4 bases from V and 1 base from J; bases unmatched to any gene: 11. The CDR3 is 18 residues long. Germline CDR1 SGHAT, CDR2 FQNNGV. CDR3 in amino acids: CASSSSGGTSGVQETQYF. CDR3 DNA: TGTGCCAGCAGCTCAAGTGGCGGGACTAGCGGAGTCCAAGAGACCCAGTACTTC.

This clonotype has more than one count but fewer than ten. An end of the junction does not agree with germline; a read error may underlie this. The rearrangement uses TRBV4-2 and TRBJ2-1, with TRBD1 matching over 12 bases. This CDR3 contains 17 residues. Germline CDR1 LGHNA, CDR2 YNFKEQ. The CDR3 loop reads CASSEESRDRGLQEQFF. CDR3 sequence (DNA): TGTGCCAGCAGCGAAGAGAGTAGGGACAGGGGGCTACAGGAGCAGTTCTTC.

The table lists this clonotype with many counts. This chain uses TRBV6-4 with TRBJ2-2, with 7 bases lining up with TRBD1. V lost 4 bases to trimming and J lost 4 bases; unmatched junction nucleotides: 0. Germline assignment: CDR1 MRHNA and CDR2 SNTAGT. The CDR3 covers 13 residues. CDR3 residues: CASSGTGTGELFF. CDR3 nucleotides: TGTGCCAGCAGTGGGACAGGCACCGGGGAGCTGTTTTTT.

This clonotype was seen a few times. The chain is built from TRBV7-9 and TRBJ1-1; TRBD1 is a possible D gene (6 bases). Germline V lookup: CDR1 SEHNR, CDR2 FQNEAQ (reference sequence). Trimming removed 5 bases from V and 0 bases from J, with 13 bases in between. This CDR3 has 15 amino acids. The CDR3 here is CASSSHGGMNTEAFF. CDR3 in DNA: TGTGCCAGCAGCAGCCACGGGGGCATGAACACTGAAGCTTTCTTT.

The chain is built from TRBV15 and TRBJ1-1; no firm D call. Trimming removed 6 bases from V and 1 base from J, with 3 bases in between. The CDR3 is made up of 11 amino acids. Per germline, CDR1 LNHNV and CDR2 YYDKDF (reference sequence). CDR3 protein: CATRENTEAFF. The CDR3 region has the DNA TGTGCCACCAGGGAGAACACTGAAGCTTTCTTT.

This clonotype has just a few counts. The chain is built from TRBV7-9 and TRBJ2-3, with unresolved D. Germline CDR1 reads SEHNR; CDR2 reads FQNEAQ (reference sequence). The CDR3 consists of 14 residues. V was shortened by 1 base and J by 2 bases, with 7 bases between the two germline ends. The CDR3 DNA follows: TGTGCCAGCAGCTTAGAGGGCCTCACAGATACGCAGTATTTT. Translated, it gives CASSLEGLTDTQYF.

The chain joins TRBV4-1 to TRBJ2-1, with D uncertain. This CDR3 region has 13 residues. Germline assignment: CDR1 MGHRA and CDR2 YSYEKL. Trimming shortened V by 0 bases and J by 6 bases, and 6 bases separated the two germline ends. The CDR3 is CASSQENSNEQFF. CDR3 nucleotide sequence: TGCGCCAGCAGCCAAGAAAACTCCAATGAGCAGTTCTTC.

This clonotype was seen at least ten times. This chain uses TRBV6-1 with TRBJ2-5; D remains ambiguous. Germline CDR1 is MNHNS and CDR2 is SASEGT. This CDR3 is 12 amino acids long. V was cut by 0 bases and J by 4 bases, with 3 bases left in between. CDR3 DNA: TGTGCCAGCAGTGAAGCTTTAGAGACCCAGTACTTC. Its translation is CASSEALETQYF.

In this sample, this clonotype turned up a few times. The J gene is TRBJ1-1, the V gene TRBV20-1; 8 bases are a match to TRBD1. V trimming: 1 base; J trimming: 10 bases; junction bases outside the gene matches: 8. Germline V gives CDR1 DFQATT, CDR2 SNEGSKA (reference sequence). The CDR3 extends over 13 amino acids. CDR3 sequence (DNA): TGCAGTGCTAGAGGCTTGGGACAGGTAACAGCTTTCTTT. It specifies CSARGLGQVTAFF.

DNA of the CDR3: TGCAGTGCTACTTTCCGGGGAGTAGGTCTAGGGCAGTACGTC. It is translated as CSATFRGVGLGQYV. This rearrangement joins TRBV20-1 to TRBJ2-7; D perhaps matches TRBD2 (5 bases). Germline V gene sequence: CDR1 DFQATT, CDR2 SNEGSKA (reference sequence). V lost 4 bases and J 9 bases, leaving 22 bases between the germline ends. This CDR3 region has 14 residues.

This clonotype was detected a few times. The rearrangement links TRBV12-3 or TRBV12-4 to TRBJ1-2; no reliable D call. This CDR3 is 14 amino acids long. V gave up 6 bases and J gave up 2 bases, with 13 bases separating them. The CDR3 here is CASSHSSSNYGYTF. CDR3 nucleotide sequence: TGTGCCAGCAGCCATTCCTCCTCCAACTATGGCTACACCTTC.

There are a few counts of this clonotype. CDR3 nucleotides: TGTGCCAGCAGCCAATACCCCGGGACAGCTGAGCAGTACGTC. Translated, it gives CASSQYPGTAEQYV. The rearrangement links TRBV3-1 to TRBJ2-7, with 7 positions matching TRBD1. Germline trimming cut 2 bases from V and 7 bases from J; bases unmatched to any gene: 8. This CDR3 is built from 14 residues. Germline V gene data show CDR1 as LGHDT and CDR2 as YNNKEL (reference sequence).

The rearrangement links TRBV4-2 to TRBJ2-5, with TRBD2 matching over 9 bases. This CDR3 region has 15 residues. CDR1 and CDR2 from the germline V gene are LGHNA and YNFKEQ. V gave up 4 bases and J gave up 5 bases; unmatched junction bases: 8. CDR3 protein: CASSLERGVWETQYF. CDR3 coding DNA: TGTGCCAGCAGCCTCGAGCGGGGGGTGTGGGAGACCCAGTACTTC.

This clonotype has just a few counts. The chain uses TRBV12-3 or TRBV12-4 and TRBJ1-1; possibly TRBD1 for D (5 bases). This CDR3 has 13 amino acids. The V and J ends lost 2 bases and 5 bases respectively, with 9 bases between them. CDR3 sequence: CASSLSGGTEAFF. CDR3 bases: TGTGCCAGCAGTTTATCCGGGGGTACTGAAGCTTTCTTT.

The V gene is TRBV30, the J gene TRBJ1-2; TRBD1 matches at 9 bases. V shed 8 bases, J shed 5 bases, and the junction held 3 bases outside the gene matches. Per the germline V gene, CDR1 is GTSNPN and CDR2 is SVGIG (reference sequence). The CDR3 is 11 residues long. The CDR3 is CAGQGWYGYTF. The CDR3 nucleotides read TGTGCCGGACAGGGGTGGTATGGCTACACCTTC.

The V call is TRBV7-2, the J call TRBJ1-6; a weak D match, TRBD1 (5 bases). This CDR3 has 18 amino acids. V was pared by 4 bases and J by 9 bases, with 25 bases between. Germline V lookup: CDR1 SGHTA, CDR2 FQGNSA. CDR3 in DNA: TGTGCCAGCAGCTCAGGTACGCCAGAGCATAATGGGGGTTCACCCCTCCACTTT. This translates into CASSSGTPEHNGGSPLHF.

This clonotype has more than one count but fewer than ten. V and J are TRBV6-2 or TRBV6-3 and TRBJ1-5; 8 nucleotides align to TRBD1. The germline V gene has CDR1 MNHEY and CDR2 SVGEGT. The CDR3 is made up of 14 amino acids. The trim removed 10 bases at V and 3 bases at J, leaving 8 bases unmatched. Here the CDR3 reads CATDRGLLNQPQHF. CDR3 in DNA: TGTGCCACCGACAGGGGACTTCTCAATCAGCCCCAGCATTTT.